This T cell receptor (beta chain) was sequenced for a study of identical twins. Study observations and caveats: A lower insertion count was a feature of abundant cord blood beta clonotypes, with no such feature in memory repertoires.

Notes on this clonotype: Its specificity is not known.

The length of the CDR3 is 14 residues. The authors used template switching to add a universal primer site and gave cDNA unique molecular identifiers. From the 5' RACE reads, TCRdb called clonotypes with MiXCR, one entry per CDR3 protein. Of about 280,000 distinct CDR3 sequences listed, roughly 8.6% are singletons. The same sample was also used in a study of yellow fever vaccine responses in identical twins.

J is TRBJ1-5 and V is TRBV1; the table assigns TRBD1, which was not confirmed against the DNA. TRBV1 constitutes a pseudogene. The TCR originated in a woman aged 18-30 years in good health. The sequenced material came from memory (CD45RO+) T cells sorted from blood. CDR3 protein: CSVKGTGGNEPQHF. The CDR3 nucleotides are TGCAGCGTTAAAGGTACAGGGGGCAATGAGCCCCAGCATTTT.